This T cell receptor beta chain stems from a study of T cells in Graves' hyperthyroidism and ophthalmopathy. The length of the CDR3 is 13 residues. Deletions cut 6 bases from V and 3 bases from J, with 8 bases between. From germline, CDR1 is LGHDT and CDR2 YNNKEL (reference sequence). TCR beta CDR3 region amplification was performed from RNA transcripts. A first-round RT-PCR of the TCR CDR3 used the HTBI primer set. MiXCR, applied by TCRdb to the multiplex PCR reads, yields one record per CDR3 protein. This table has 540,000 or so distinct CDR3 sequences, roughly 14% appearing once. Study-level points and caveats: Using 13 V-J features, a model discriminated ophthalmopathy from stable hyperthyroidism.

To note about this clonotype: What it binds is unknown.

When ophthalmopathy did not progress within 18 months, Graves' hyperthyroidism was considered stable. Reasons for excluding patients were uncontrolled infection, other autoimmune disease, pregnancy or lactation. The sample was blood. The chain couples TRBV3-1 to TRBJ2-2; D possibly corresponds to TRBD2 (5 bases). This TCR was sampled from a woman aged 25 to 45 with Graves' hyperthyroidism. CDR3 residues: CASREDYTGELFF. The CDR3 DNA reads as TGTGCCAGCAGGGAGGATTACACCGGGGAGCTGTTTTTT. Based on the CDR3 plus reference TRBV3-1 and TRBJ2-2, the full variable domain is DTAVSQTPKYLVTQMGNDKSIKCEQNLGHDTMYWYKQDSKKFLKIMFSYNNKELIINETVPNRFSPKSPDKAHLNLHINSLELGDSAVYFCASREDYTGELFFGEGSRLTVL.